These 19 T cell receptor beta chains were all obtained from the same sample, sequenced in a study of blood T cell repertoires in COVID-19. Sequenced by immunoSEQ multiplex PCR; TCRdb stores in-frame clones only, minus some. The table has 29,000 or so clones, 80% to 90% seen once. Sequencing input: peripheral blood. Every receptor here comes from a human donor in a cohort sampled during active COVID-19.

The CDR3: CASSYFTGRAETQYF. In DNA form, the CDR3 reads TGTGCCAGCAGTTACTTCACCGGAAGAGCGGAGACCCAGTACTTC. V is TRBV6-6 and J is TRBJ2-5; D remains ambiguous. The CDR3 covers 15 residues. From germline, CDR1 is MNHNY and CDR2 SVGAGI (reference sequence). V lost 1 base to trimming and J lost 5 bases, with 14 bases between them.

CDR3 loop: CASSIRLAGADTQYF. The CDR3 coding sequence is TGTGCCAGTAGTATCAGACTAGCGGGGGCTGATACGCAGTATTTT. The chain carries TRBV19 and TRBJ2-3, with 12 nucleotides matching TRBD2. This CDR3 is 15 amino acids long. Germline-derived CDR1 and CDR2 are LNHDA and SQIVND (reference sequence). V trimming: 3 bases; J trimming: 6 bases; junction bases outside the gene matches: 4.

The chain recombines TRBV23-1 with TRBJ2-2, with TRBD1 as a possible D gene (5 bases). TRBV23-1 is an open reading frame, and its role is uncertain. Trimming removed 2 bases at V and 4 bases at J, with 11 bases between. This CDR3 comprises 15 residues. The CDR3 coding sequence is TGCGCCAGCAGTCAAGACTCAGGGCGCACCGGGGAGCTGTTTTTT. This gives the protein CASSQDSGRTGELFF.

The chain is built from TRBV5-6 and TRBJ1-5; D possibly corresponds to TRBD1 (5 bases). V lost 0 bases and J lost 1, with 14 bases in between. The CDR3 consists of 17 residues. The germline V gene encodes CDR1 SGHDT and CDR2 YYEEEE. CDR3 DNA: TGTGCCAGCAGCTTGGGGCCTAAAGGGGCGAGCAATCAGCCCCAGCATTTT. This codes for CASSLGPKGASNQPQHF.

The CDR3 sequence: CASSLTSGELFF. CDR3 coding DNA: TGTGCCAGCAGTCTGACTAGCGGGGAGCTGTTTTTT. J is TRBJ2-2 and V is TRBV2, with D maybe TRBD2 (6 bases). This CDR3 region has 12 residues. Germline lookup yields CDR1 SNHLY and CDR2 FYNNEI. V lost 5 bases, J lost 7 bases, and 8 bases lay in between.

The chain employs TRBV2 and TRBJ1-1; D is possibly TRBD1 (5 bases). Looked up from germline, CDR1 is SNHLY and CDR2 is FYNNEI. The CDR3 covers 14 residues. V was shortened by 4 bases and J by 0 bases, with 9 bases between the two germline ends. The chain's CDR3 is CASSGQILNTEAFF. The CDR3 DNA is TGTGCCAGCAGTGGACAGATACTGAACACTGAAGCTTTCTTT.

V gene TRBV4-3 combines with J gene TRBJ2-3; 8 positions match TRBD2. Losses at the gene ends were 0 bases for V and 3 bases for J; bases not matched to a gene: 8. CDR1 is LGHNA, CDR2 YSLEER, per germline. The CDR3 is made up of 17 amino acids. The CDR3 DNA is TGCGCCAGCAGCCAAGAATTGAATCGCGGGGGGACAGATACGCAGTATTTT. Amino acids: CASSQELNRGGTDTQYF.

V and J are TRBV4-2 and TRBJ2-1, with D perhaps TRBD2 (6 bases). The CDR3 spans 17 residues. The germline V and J ends were trimmed by 0 bases and 0 bases, with 12 bases remaining between them. Germline CDR1 and CDR2: LGHNA and YNFKEQ. The CDR3 nucleotides are TGTGCCAGCAGCCAAGAAGTCCCTAGCGTCTCCTACAATGAGCAGTTCTTC. It is translated as CASSQEVPSVSYNEQFF.

This chain connects TRBV7-2 to TRBJ2-3, with 7 bases that match TRBD1. V lost 5 bases, J lost 2 bases, and 7 bases stayed unmatched. CDR1 is SGHTA, CDR2 FQGNSA, per germline. The CDR3 is 15 amino acids. CDR3 coding DNA: TGTGCCAGCAGCAACAGGGGCGTAAACACAGATACGCAGTATTTT. Residues: CASSNRGVNTDTQYF.

The rearrangement links TRBV6-6 to TRBJ2-3; D is ambiguous. Trimming shortened V by 4 bases and J by 1 base, and 15 bases separated the two germline ends. In germline, CDR1 is MNHNY, CDR2 SVGAGI (reference sequence). The CDR3 contains 16 residues. CDR3 region: CASSSRLPIGTDTQYF. As DNA, the CDR3 is TGTGCCAGCAGTTCCCGACTCCCGATTGGCACAGATACGCAGTATTTT.

The genes are TRBV29-1 and TRBJ2-3, with D perhaps matching TRBD1 (6 bases). V was cut by 6 bases and J by 4 bases, with 14 bases left in between. The length of the CDR3 is 13 residues. CDR1 and CDR2 (germline): SQVTM, ANQGSEA. CDR3 protein: CSVPLRGPDTQYF. CDR3 DNA sequence: TGCAGCGTCCCACTCAGGGGTCCAGATACGCAGTATTTT.

The DNA for the CDR3 is TGCGCCAGCAGCCAATTGACCGCCAGGGACAGGGGGCTCGAGCAGTACTTC. Translation: CASSQLTARDRGLEQYF. This chain joins TRBV4-1 and TRBJ2-7, with TRBD1 identical over 12 bases. The CDR3 sequence is 17 residues long. Looked up from germline, CDR1 is MGHRA and CDR2 is YSYEKL. V lost 2 bases, J lost 6 bases, and 11 bases stayed unmatched.

The V and J genes are TRBV3-1 (or the pseudogene TRBV3-2) and TRBJ2-1; TRBD2 aligns across 12 bases. CDR1 is LGHDT, CDR2 YNNKEL, per germline (reference sequence). V shed 3 bases and J 7 bases; nucleotides not matched to a gene: 13. CDR3 length: 18 residues. The CDR3 protein is CASSHEPWASGGANEQFF. The CDR3 nucleotides are TGTGCCAGCAGCCACGAACCTTGGGCTAGCGGGGGGGCTAATGAGCAGTTCTTC.

This clone was counted between two and nine times. V is TRBV9 and J is TRBJ1-6, with a possible D match to TRBD1 (6 bases). This CDR3 has 16 residues. Trimming cost V 0 bases and J 7 bases, with 14 bases left between them. Germline values: CDR1 SGDLS, CDR2 YYNGEE. The CDR3 nucleotides are TGTGCCAGCAGCGTAGTGGGTCAGGGGCCCAATTCACCCCTCCACTTT. It codes for CASSVVGQGPNSPLHF.

The chain uses TRBV2 and TRBJ2-7, with 8 positions matching TRBD1. CDR3 length: 16 residues. The germline V gene has CDR1 SNHLY and CDR2 FYNNEI. Trimming removed 0 bases from V and 5 bases from J; junction bases left unmatched: 9. The CDR3 loop reads CASSEAPRQGPHEQYF. The CDR3, as DNA: TGTGCCAGCAGTGAAGCTCCAAGACAGGGGCCCCACGAGCAGTACTTC.

V gene TRBV19 combines with J gene TRBJ1-1; D is undetermined. The V and J ends lost 3 bases and 0 bases respectively, with 5 bases between them. The CDR3 runs 13 residues. Germline V lookup: CDR1 LNHDA, CDR2 SQIVND (reference sequence). This CDR3 reads CASSMRLNTEAFF. CDR3 nucleotides: TGTGCCAGTAGTATGCGGTTGAACACTGAAGCTTTCTTT.

The genes are TRBV30 and TRBJ2-5, with D perhaps TRBD1 (6 bases). This CDR3 contains 15 residues. Germline lookup yields CDR1 GTSNPN and CDR2 SVGIG (reference sequence). Trimming pared 1 base from V and 8 bases from J, leaving 20 bases between. The CDR3 is CAWSAPERVGGTQYF. In nucleotides, the CDR3 is TGTGCCTGGAGTGCCCCGGAGAGGGTAGGGGGTACCCAGTACTTC.

The chain couples TRBV6-5 to TRBJ2-3; 10 bases map to TRBD1. This CDR3 contains 14 residues. Germline V gene data show CDR1 as MNHEY and CDR2 as SVGAGI. With V trimmed by 5 bases and J by 5 bases, 4 bases remained unmatched. The CDR3 is CASSLWDRGDTQYF. The CDR3 DNA is TGTGCCAGCAGTCTATGGGACAGGGGAGATACGCAGTATTTT.

The chain employs TRBV18 and TRBJ2-2; D is possibly TRBD1 (6 bases). CDR1 is KGHSH, CDR2 LQKENI, per germline. V lost 3 bases, J lost 3 bases, and 14 bases lay in between. The CDR3 has 16 amino acids. CDR3 amino acids: CASSPRPGVDTGELFF. The CDR3 nucleotides are TGTGCCAGCTCACCCAGGCCAGGGGTGGACACCGGGGAGCTGTTTTTT.